These 10 T cell receptor beta chains originate from one sample sequenced in a study of CD8 T cells in ankylosing spondylitis. Study-level results: A TCR beta motif of under 10 highly homologous variants appeared characteristic of ankylosing spondylitis blood.

Their antigen targets remain unknown. TCRdb reprocessed the 5' RACE reads via MiXCR and lists one record per CDR3 protein. Altogether roughly 450,000 distinct CDR3 sequences are present, about 24% being singletons, with the ten largest covering about 0.9%. Sequenced material: blood, either unsorted or a sorted T cell fraction (not recorded which). The source is a male donor with ankylosing spondylitis.

This chain connects TRBV7-2 to TRBJ2-2; no clear D. This CDR3 is built from 12 residues. The germline CDR1 and CDR2 sequences are SGHTA and FQGNSA. Trimming took 4 bases from V and 7 from J, leaving 7 bases between them. CDR3 protein: CASSSPLGELFF. The CDR3 region has the DNA TGTGCCAGCAGCTCCCCTCTCGGGGAGCTGTTTTTT. Together with reference TRBV7-2 and TRBJ2-2, the CDR3 gives the full variable domain: GAGVSQSPSNKVTEKGKDVELRCDPISGHTALYWYRQSLGQGLEFLIYFQGNSAPDKSGLPSDRFSAERTGGSVSTLTIQRTQQEDSAVYLCASSSPLGELFFGEGSRLTVL.

The chain carries TRBV5-1 and TRBJ1-5; tentative D call: TRBD1 (6 bases). The CDR3 loop spans 18 amino acids. The V gene lost 4 bases and the J gene lost 8 bases, with 28 bases spanning the gap. CDR1 and CDR2 from the germline V gene are SGHRS and YFSETQ. The CDR3 region is CASSPRGAEGRALEPQHF. The CDR3 DNA sequence: TGCGCCAGCAGCCCTCGGGGGGCCGAGGGTCGGGCCCTCGAGCCCCAGCATTTT.

The DNA for the CDR3 is TGTGCCAGCAGCGTCGGACAGGGCGAAAATGAAAAACTGTTTTTT. It translates to CASSVGQGENEKLFF. This chain links TRBV11-3 with TRBJ1-4, with 8 bases aligning to TRBD1. This CDR3 is 15 amino acids long. CDR1 SGHNT and CDR2 YENEEA come from the germline V gene. The V gene end was trimmed by 5 bases and the J gene end by 5 bases; junction bases not matched to a gene: 7.

In this sample, this clonotype turned up a few times. The V gene is TRBV29-1, the J gene TRBJ2-3, with 7 bases identical to TRBD2. Trimming took 3 bases from V and 0 from J; bases not matched to a gene: 3. The germline gives CDR1 SQVTM, CDR2 ANQGSEA. The CDR3 sequence is 14 residues long. CDR3 sequence: CSVDASGSTDTQYF. CDR3 in DNA: TGCAGCGTTGACGCTAGCGGAAGCACAGATACGCAGTATTTT.

The chain couples TRBV5-1 to TRBJ1-1; D ambiguous. V was shortened by 3 bases and J by 3 bases, with 9 bases between the two germline ends. The CDR3 runs to 13 residues. Per the germline V gene, CDR1 is SGHRS and CDR2 is YFSETQ. DNA for the CDR3: TGCGCCAGCAGCTACGAGACGGACACTGAAGCTTTCTTT. This sequence encodes CASSYETDTEAFF.

The chain employs TRBV12-3 or TRBV12-4 and TRBJ2-2; 9 bases match TRBD1. J gave up 0 bases and V 7 bases, and 12 bases lay outside the gene matches. The CDR3 covers 18 residues. This chain's CDR3 is CASTLPGTGSSNTGELFF. The CDR3 bases are TGTGCCAGCACCCTACCCGGGACAGGGTCGTCGAACACCGGGGAGCTGTTTTTT.

The rearrangement uses TRBV12-3 or TRBV12-4 and TRBJ1-2; D uncertain. The CDR3 has 12 residues. V was trimmed by 4 bases and J by 4 bases, leaving 7 bases between them. The CDR3 region has the DNA TGTGCCAGCAGTTACGACATCTATGGCTACACCTTC. It encodes CASSYDIYGYTF.

This chain links TRBV18 with TRBJ1-4, with D perhaps TRBD1 (5 bases). With 5 bases removed from V and 0 bases from J, the gap between germline ends came to 19 bases. The CDR3 contains 18 residues. CDR1 and CDR2 (germline): KGHSH, LQKENI. The CDR3 reads CASSYTGEQVATNEKLFF. CDR3 nucleotides: TGTGCCAGCTCATATACGGGGGAACAGGTTGCAACTAATGAAAAACTGTTTTTT. The full variable domain, its missing parts supplied by reference TRBV18 and TRBJ1-4, is NAGVMQNPRHLVRRRGQEARLRCSPMKGHSHVYWYRQLPEEGLKFMVYLQKENIIDESGMPKERFSAEFPKEGPSILRIQQVVRGDSAAYFCASSYTGEQVATNEKLFFGSGTQLSVL.

The chain is built from TRBV5-1 and TRBJ1-1, with 7 positions matching TRBD1. Germline loops: CDR1 SGHRS, CDR2 YFSETQ. The CDR3 consists of 15 residues. V lost 3 bases, J lost 5 bases, and 10 bases stayed unmatched. In nucleotides, the CDR3 is TGCGCCAGCAGCTCCCAAAAACAGGGGCGAACTGAAGCTTTCTTT. Amino acids: CASSSQKQGRTEAFF.

The chain uses TRBV6-2 or TRBV6-3 and TRBJ2-3, with 7 bases fitting TRBD2. This CDR3 spans 14 amino acids. Germline V gene data show CDR1 as MNHEY and CDR2 as SVGEGT. Trimming at V came to 6 bases and at J to 5 bases, leaving 8 bases not matched to a gene. In DNA, the CDR3 is TGTGCCAGCAGACTGGGAGGGCCCCAAGATACGCAGTATTTT. This translates into CASRLGGPQDTQYF.